Included here is one TCR beta chain sequence, with context. This sample stems from a study of blood T cell repertoires in COVID-19. Study overall: The United States, Italy and Spain supplied acute and convalescent COVID-19 samples. The analysed material was cDNA or gDNA that came from T cells, B-cell-depleted T cells, or PBMCs.

Germline V gives CDR1 LNHDA, CDR2 SQIVND (reference sequence). This CDR3 spans 14 amino acids. V lost 6 bases and J lost 5; bases outside the gene matches: 9. Per the original methods: Estimation of nucleated cell counts relied on the amplification of reference gene primers. Generated by immunoSEQ multiplex PCR, the TCRdb table keeps only in-frame clones and is missing some. V, J and clone size are those of that table, while D and trimming were read from the DNA. This sample has around 100,000 clones, with 80% found just once. This sequence was found in a woman aged 70-85 years with acute or convalescent COVID-19. The gene calls are TRBV19 and TRBJ1-2, with TRBD1 matching 7 bases. Sequencing was performed on peripheral blood. In DNA form, the CDR3 reads TGTGCCAGTAGGACAGGGATTCTTTCGTATGGCTACACCTTC. Translating gives CASRTGILSYGYTF.